This T cell receptor (beta chain) derives from a study of cytomegalovirus exposure and HLA in healthy donors. The PCR ran on 60 Vbeta and 13 Jbeta primers. Sequencing used immunoSEQ multiplex PCR; TCRdb keeps in-frame clones, though not all of them. The top ten hold 4.8% of the sample, which has more than 90,000 clones, around three quarters seen once. Everyone who donated was a healthy bone marrow donor. The CDR3 loop spans 18 amino acids. The V segment lost 5 bases and the J segment 4 bases; nucleotides outside the gene matches: 18. Looked up from germline, CDR1 is SEHNR and CDR2 is FQNEAQ (reference sequence). Study-wide results and caveats: Despite most TCR sequences being rare, some public TCRs occurred in many donors.

As regards this clone: Its antigen remains unknown.

The source of this sequence is a young man in good health and CMV-seropositive. The sample comprised PBMCs. The J gene is TRBJ1-2, the V gene TRBV7-9; TRBD1 matches at 8 bases. The CDR3 reads CASSRRTGLPLLGYGYTF. Written as DNA, the CDR3 is TGTGCCAGCAGCCGTCGGACAGGGTTGCCCCTGCTTGGCTATGGCTACACCTTC.